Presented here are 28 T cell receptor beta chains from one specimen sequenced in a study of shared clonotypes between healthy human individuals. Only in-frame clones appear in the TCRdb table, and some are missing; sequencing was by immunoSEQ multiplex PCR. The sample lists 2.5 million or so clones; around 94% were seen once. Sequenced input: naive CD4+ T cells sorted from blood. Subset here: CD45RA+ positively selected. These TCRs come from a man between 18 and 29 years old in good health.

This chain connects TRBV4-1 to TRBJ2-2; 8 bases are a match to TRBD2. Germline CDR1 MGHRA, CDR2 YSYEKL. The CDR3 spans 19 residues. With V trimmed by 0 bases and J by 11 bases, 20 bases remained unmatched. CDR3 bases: TGCGCCAGCAGCCAAGATATGATAGCGGGGCCGGGGAGTCTCTACGAGCTGTTTTTT. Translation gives CASSQDMIAGPGSLYELFF.

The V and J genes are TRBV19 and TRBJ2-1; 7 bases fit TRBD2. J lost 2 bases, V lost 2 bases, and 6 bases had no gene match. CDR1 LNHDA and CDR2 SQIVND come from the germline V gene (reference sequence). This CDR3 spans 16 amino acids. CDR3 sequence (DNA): TGTGCCAGTAGTATATTCGGGGAGGGGCCCTACAATGAGCAGTTCTTC. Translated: CASSIFGEGPYNEQFF.

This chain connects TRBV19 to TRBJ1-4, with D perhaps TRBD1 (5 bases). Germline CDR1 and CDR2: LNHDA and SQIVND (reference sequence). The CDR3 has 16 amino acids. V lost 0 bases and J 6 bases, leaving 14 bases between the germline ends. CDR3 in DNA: TGTGCCAGTAGTATAGATCGCGACAGTAAACATGAAAAACTGTTTTTT. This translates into CASSIDRDSKHEKLFF.

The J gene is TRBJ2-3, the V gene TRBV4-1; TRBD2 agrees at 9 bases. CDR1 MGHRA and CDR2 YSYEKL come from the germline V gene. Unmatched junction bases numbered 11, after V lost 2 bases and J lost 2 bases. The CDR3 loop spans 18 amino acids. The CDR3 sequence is CASSQKPPASGITDTQYF. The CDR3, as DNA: TGCGCCAGCAGCCAAAAGCCCCCCGCTAGCGGGATCACAGATACGCAGTATTTT.

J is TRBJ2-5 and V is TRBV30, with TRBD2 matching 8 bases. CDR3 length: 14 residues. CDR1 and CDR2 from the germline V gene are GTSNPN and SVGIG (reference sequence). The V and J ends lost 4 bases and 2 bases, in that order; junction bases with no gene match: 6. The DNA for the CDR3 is TGTGCCTGGACGGGCGGGGGGTGGCAAGAGACCCAGTACTTC. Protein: CAWTGGGWQETQYF.

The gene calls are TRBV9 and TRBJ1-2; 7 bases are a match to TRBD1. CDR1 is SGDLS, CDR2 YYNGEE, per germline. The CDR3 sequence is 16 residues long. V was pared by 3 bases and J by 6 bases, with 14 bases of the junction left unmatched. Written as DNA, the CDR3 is TGTGCCAGCAGCGCAGGGGGAGGGGGCGCGGAAAATGGCTACACCTTC. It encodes CASSAGGGGAENGYTF.

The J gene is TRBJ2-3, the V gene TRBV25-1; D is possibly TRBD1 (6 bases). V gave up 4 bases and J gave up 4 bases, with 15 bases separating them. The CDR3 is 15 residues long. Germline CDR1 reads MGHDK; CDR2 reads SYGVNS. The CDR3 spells CASSVGTTLADTQYF. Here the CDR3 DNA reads TGTGCCAGCAGTGTCGGGACAACCCTCGCAGATACGCAGTATTTT.

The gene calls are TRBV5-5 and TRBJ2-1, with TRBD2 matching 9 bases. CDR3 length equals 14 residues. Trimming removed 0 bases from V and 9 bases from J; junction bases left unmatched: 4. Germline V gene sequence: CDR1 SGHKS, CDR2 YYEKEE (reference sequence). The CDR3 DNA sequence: TGTGCCAGCAGCTTGGGACTAGCGGTAGTTGAGCAGTTCTTC. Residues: CASSLGLAVVEQFF.

The CDR3 spells CASRTGTSGSYNEQFF. The CDR3 bases are TGTGCCAGCAGGACCGGGACTAGCGGCTCCTACAATGAGCAGTTCTTC. The rearrangement links TRBV5-6 to TRBJ2-1; 11 nucleotides line up with TRBD2. Losses at the gene ends were 5 bases for V and 0 bases for J; bases not matched to a gene: 4. CDR1 is SGHDT, CDR2 YYEEEE, per germline. The CDR3 sequence is 16 residues long.

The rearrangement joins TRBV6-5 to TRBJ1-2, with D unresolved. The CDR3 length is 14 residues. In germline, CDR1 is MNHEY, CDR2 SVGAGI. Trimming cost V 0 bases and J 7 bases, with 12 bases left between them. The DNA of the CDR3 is TGTGCCAGCAGTTACTCTGCGGTTTCGGGTGGCTACACCTTC. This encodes CASSYSAVSGGYTF.

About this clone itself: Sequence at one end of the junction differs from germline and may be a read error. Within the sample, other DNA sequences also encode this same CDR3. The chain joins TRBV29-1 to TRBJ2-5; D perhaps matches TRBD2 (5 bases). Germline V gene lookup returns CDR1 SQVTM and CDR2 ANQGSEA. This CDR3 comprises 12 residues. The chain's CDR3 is CSVEGGQETQYF. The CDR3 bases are TGCAGCGTGGAAGGCGGGCAAGAGACCCAGTACTTC.

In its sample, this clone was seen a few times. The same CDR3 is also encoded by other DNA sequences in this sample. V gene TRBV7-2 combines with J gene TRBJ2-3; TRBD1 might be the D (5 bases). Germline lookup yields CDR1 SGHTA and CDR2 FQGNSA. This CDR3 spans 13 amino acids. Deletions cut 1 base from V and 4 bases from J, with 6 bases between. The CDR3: CASSLVGADTQYF. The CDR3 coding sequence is TGTGCCAGCAGCTTAGTAGGGGCAGATACGCAGTATTTT.

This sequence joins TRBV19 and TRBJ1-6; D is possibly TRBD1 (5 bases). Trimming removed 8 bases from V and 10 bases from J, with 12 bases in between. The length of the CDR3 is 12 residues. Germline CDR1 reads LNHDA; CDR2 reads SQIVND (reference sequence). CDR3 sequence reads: CASSDGGSPLHF. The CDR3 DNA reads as TGTGCCAGTTCCGACGGGGGGTCACCCCTCCACTTT.

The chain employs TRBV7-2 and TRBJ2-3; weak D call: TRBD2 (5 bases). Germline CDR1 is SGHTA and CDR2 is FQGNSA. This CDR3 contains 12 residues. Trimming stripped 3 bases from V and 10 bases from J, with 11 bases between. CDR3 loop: CASSLSLEAQYF. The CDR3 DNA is TGTGCCAGCAGCTTGAGCCTGGAGGCGCAGTATTTT.

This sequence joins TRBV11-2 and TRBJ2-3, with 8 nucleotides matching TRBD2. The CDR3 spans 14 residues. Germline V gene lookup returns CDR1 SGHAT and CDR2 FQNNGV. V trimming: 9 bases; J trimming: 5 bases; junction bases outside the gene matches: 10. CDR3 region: CASTAGEAGDTQYF. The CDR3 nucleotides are TGTGCCAGTACAGCGGGAGAAGCAGGAGATACGCAGTATTTT.

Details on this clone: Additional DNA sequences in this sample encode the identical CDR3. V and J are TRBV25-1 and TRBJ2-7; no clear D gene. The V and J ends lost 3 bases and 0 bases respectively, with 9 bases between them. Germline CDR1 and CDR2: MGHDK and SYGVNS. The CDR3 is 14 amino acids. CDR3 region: CASSEVSGSYEQYF. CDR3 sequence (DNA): TGTGCCAGCAGTGAGGTTTCAGGCTCCTACGAGCAGTACTTC.

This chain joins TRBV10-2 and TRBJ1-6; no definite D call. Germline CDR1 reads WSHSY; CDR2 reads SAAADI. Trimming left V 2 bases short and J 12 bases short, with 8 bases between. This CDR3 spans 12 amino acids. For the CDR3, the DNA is TGCGCCAGCAGTGAGGTGGGAGGACCCCTCCACTTT. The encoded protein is CASSEVGGPLHF.

The CDR3 DNA is TGCGCCAGCAGCCAAGGGAGGCTGGAGACCCAGTACTTC. Translating it yields CASSQGRLETQYF. The gene calls are TRBV4-1 and TRBJ2-5; tentatively, D is TRBD2 (5 bases). The V gene lost 1 base and the J gene lost 5 bases, with 8 bases spanning the gap. CDR3 size: 13 residues. Germline-derived CDR1 and CDR2 are MGHRA and YSYEKL.

CDR3 residues: CASSSPRREGSYEQYF. As DNA, the CDR3 is TGTGCCAGCAGCTCCCCCCGGCGGGAGGGATCCTACGAGCAGTACTTC. V gene TRBV7-2 combines with J gene TRBJ2-7; 9 bases match TRBD2. V dropped 4 bases and J dropped 1; count of bases not matched to a gene: 8. This CDR3 has 16 amino acids. Germline V CDR1 and CDR2: SGHTA, FQGNSA. Based on the CDR3 plus reference TRBV7-2 and TRBJ2-7, the full variable domain is GAGVSQSPSNKVTEKGKDVELRCDPISGHTALYWYRQSLGQGLEFLIYFQGNSAPDKSGLPSDRFSAERTGGSVSTLTIQRTQQEDSAVYLCASSSPRREGSYEQYFGPGTRLTVT.

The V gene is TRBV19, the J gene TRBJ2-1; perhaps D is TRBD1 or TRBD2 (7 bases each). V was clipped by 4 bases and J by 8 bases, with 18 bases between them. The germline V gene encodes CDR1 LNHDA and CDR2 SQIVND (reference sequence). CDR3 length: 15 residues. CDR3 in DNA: TGTGCCAGTAGTACTACGACGACAGGGAGGGATGAGCAGTTCTTC. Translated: CASSTTTTGRDEQFF.

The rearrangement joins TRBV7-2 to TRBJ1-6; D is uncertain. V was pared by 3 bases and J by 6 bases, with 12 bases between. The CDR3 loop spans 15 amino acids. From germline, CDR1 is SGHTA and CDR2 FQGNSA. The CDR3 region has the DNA TGTGCCAGCAGCTTGGCGGAACACACTAATTCACCCCTCCACTTT. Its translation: CASSLAEHTNSPLHF.

The CDR3 bases are TGTGCCATCAGTGAGACTAGCGGGAGAGTGGAAGAGACCCAGTACTTC. Its protein is CAISETSGRVEETQYF. V gene TRBV10-3 combines with J gene TRBJ2-5; TRBD2 matches 11 bases. Per germline, CDR1 ENHRY and CDR2 SYGVKD. The CDR3 totals 16 residues. The J segment lost 3 bases and the V segment lost 2 bases, leaving 5 bases of the junction unmatched.

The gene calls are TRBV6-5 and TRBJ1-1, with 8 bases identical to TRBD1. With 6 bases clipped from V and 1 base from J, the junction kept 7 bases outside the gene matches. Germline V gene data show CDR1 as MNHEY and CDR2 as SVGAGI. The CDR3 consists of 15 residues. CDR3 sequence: CASRTGDVSNTEAFF. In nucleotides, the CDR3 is TGTGCCAGCAGGACAGGGGATGTTTCGAACACTGAAGCTTTCTTT.

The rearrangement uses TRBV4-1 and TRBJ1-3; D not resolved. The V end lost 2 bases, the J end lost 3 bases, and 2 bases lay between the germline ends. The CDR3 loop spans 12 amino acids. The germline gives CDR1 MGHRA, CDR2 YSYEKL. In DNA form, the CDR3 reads TGCGCCAGCAGCCAAAATGGAAACACCATATATTTT. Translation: CASSQNGNTIYF.

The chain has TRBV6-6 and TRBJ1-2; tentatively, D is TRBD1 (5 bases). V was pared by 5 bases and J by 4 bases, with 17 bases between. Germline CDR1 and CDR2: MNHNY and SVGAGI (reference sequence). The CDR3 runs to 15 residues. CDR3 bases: TGTGCCAGCAGTCTCCAAGAGGGGTCGGTCTATGGCTACACCTTC. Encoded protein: CASSLQEGSVYGYTF.

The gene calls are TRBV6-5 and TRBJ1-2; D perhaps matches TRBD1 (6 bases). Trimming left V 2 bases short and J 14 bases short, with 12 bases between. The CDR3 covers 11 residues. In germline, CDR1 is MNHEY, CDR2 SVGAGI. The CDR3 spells CASSYLGGRTF. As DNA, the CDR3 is TGTGCCAGCAGTTACCTGGGGGGCAGGACCTTC.

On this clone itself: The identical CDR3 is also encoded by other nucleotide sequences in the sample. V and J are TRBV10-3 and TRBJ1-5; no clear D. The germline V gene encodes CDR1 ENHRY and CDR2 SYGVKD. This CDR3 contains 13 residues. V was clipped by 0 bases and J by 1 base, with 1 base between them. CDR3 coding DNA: TGTGCCATCAGTGAGTCAAGCAATCAGCCCCAGCATTTT. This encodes CAISESSNQPQHF.

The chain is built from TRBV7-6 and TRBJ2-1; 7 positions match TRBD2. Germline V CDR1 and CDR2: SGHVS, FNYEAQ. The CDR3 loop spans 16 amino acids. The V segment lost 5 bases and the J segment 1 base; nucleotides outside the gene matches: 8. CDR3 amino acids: CASSPGTTLSYNEQFF. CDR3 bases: TGTGCCAGCAGCCCCGGGACTACTTTATCCTACAATGAGCAGTTCTTC.